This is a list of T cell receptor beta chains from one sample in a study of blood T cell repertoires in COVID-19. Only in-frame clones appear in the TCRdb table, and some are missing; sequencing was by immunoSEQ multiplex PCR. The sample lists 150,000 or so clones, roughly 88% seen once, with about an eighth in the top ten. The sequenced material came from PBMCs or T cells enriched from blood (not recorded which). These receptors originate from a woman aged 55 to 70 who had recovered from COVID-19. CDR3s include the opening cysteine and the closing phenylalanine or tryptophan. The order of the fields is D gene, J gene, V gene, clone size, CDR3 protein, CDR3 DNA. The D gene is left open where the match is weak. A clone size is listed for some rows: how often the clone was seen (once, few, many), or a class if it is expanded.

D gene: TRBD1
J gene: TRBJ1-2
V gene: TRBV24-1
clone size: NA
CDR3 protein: CATSDSGTGTYYGYTF
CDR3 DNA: TGTGCCACCAGTGATTCCGGGACAGGGACATACTATGGCTACACCTTC

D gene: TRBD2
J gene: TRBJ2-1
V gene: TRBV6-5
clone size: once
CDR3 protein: CASRETSGVYNEQFF
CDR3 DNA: TGTGCCAGCAGGGAGACTAGCGGGGTTTACAATGAGCAGTTCTTC

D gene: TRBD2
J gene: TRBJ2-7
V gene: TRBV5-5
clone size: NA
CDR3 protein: CASSLMGLAGVAEQYF
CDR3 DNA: TGTGCCAGCAGCCTGATGGGACTAGCGGGAGTGGCCGAGCAGTACTTC

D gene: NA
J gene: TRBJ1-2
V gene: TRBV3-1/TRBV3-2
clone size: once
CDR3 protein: CASSQGSGSYGYTF
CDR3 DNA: TGTGCCAGCAGCCAAGGATCGGGGTCCTATGGCTACACCTTC

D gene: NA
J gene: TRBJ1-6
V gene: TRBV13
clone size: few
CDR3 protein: CASSLSSGQGNSPLHF
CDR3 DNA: TGTGCCAGCAGCTTATCGTCCGGGCAGGGGAATTCACCCCTCCACTTT

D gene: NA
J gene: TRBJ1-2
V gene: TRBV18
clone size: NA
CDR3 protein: CASSPEDSYGYTF
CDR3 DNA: TGTGCCAGCTCACCCGAGGACAGCTATGGCTACACCTTC

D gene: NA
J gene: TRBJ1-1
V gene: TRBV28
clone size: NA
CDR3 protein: CASSPPGGRNTEAFF
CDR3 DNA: TGTGCCAGCAGTCCCCCTGGGGGGAGGAACACTGAAGCTTTCTTT

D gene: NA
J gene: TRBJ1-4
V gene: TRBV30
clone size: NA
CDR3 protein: CAWRGTGSNEKLFF
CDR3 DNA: TGTGCCTGGAGGGGAACAGGGTCTAATGAAAAACTGTTTTTT

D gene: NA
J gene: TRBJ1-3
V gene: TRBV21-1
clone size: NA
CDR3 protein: CASSKLNRGKRNTIYF
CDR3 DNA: TGTGCCAGCAGCAAATTGAACAGGGGGAAAAGAAACACCATATATTTT

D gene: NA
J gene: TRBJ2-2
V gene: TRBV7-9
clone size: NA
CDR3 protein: CASSPPLRVTAGELFF
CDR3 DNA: TGTGCCAGCAGCCCACCCTTGAGGGTGACGGCCGGGGAGCTGTTTTTT

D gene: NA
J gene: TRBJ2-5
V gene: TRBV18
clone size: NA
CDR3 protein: CASSPFGQQETQYF
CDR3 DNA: TGTGCCAGCTCACCATTTGGACAGCAAGAGACCCAGTACTTC

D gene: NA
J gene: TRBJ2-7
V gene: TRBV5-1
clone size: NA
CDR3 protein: CASRKSSRSYEQYF
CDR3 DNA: TGCGCCAGCAGGAAGTCTAGCCGATCCTACGAGCAGTACTTC

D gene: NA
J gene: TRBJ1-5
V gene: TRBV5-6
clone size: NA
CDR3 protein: CASSLGQVLNQPQHF
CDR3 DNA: TGTGCCAGCAGCTTGGGGCAGGTTTTAAATCAGCCCCAGCATTTT

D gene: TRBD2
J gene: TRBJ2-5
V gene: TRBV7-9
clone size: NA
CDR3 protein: CASRTSGAETQYF
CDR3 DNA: TGTGCCAGCAGAACTAGCGGGGCGGAGACCCAGTACTTC

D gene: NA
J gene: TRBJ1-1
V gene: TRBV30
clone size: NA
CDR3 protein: CAWSETAMNTEAFF
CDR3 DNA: TGTGCCTGGTCCGAGACAGCCATGAACACTGAAGCTTTCTTT

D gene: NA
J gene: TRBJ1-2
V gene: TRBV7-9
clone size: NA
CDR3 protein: CASSRAVDYGYTF
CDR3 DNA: TGTGCCAGCAGCAGGGCCGTCGACTATGGCTACACCTTC

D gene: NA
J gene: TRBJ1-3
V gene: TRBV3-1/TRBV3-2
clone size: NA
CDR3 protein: CASSQDLRTGGNTIYF
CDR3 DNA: TGTGCCAGCAGCCAAGATCTGAGGACGGGGGGAAACACCATATATTTT

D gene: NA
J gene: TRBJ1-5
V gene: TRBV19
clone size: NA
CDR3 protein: CASSISPYQPQHF
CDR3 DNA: TGTGCCAGTAGTATTTCCCCCTATCAGCCCCAGCATTTT

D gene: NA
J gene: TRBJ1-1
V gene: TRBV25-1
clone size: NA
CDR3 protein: CASRETARGTEAFF
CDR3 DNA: TGTGCCAGCAGAGAAACAGCACGCGGGACTGAAGCTTTCTTT

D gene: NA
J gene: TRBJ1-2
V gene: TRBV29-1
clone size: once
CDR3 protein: CSVGRRDYGYTF
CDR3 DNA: TGCAGCGTTGGGCGGAGGGACTATGGCTACACCTTC

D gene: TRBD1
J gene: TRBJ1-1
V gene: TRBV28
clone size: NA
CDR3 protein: CASSFPGAGGTEAFF
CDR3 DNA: TGTGCCAGCAGCTTCCCGGGGGCAGGGGGCACTGAAGCTTTCTTT

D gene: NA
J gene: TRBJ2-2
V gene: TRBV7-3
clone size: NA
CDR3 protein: CASSSGQPTGELFF
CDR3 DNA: TGTGCCAGCAGCTCAGGACAGCCCACCGGGGAGCTGTTTTTT